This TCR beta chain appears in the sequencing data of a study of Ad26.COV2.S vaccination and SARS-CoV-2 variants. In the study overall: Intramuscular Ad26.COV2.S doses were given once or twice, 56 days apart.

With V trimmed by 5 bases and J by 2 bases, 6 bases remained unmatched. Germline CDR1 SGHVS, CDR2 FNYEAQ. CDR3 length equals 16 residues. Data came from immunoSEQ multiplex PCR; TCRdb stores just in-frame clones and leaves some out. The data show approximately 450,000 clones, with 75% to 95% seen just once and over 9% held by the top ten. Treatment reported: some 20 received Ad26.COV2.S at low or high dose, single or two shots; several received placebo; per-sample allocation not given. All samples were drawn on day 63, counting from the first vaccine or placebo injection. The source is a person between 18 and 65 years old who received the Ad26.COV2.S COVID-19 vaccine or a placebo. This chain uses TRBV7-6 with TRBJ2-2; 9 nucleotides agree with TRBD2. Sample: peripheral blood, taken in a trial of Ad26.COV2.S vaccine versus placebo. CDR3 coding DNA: TGTGCCAGCAGCCCGGTGACTAGCGGAAACACCGGGGAGCTGTTTTTT. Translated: CASSPVTSGNTGELFF. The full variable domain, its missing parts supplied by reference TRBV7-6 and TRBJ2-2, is GAGVSQSPRYKVTKRGQDVALRCDPISGHVSLYWYRQALGQGPEFLTYFNYEAQQDKSGLPNDRFSAERPEGSISTLTIQRTEQRDSAMYRCASSPVTSGNTGELFFGEGSRLTVL.